The sequence of this T cell receptor beta chain was determined in a study of blood T cell repertoires in COVID-19. This clone has ten or more counts. This table comes from immunoSEQ multiplex PCR, and its TCRdb copy is limited to in-frame clones, with some not included. The data show roughly 160,000 clones, around nine tenths seen once. This CDR3 comprises 14 residues. Germline V gene sequence: CDR1 MDHEN, CDR2 SYDVKM. Deletions cut 6 bases from V and 4 bases from J, with 13 bases between. Input material: peripheral blood. This TCR came from a man in his fifties or sixties with acute or convalescent COVID-19. The chain is built from TRBV28 and TRBJ1-3, with D perhaps TRBD1 (5 bases). The CDR3 spells CASSGPGRGNTIYF. CDR3 bases: TGTGCCAGCAGCGGTCCAGGGAGGGGAAACACCATATATTTT.